This TCR beta chain originates from a study of blood T cells in healthy people across ages. Total RNA was isolated from each sample in quantities of at least 6 micrograms. Germline V gene sequence: CDR1 SGHTA, CDR2 FQGTGA. Trimming shortened V by 4 bases and J by 10 bases, and 17 bases separated the two germline ends. The CDR3 sequence is 15 residues long. It was with a sample-barcoded 5' primer and a J-beta primer mix that a second PCR of roughly 7 to 12 cycles was run. TCRdb passed the 5' RACE reads through MiXCR, listing each CDR3 protein once. This sample has some 940,000 distinct CDR3 sequences; about 29% occur once, and the top ten carry roughly a tenth. This clonotype was seen a few times. This sample also belongs to another study, concerning T cells of mothers and their children. This second study notes: Slightly higher, non-significant overlap characterized related mother-child pairs relative to unrelated pairs.

Sequences were obtained from blood. The receptor was derived from a woman aged 35 to 49 in good health. The chain carries TRBV7-3 and TRBJ1-6, with D perhaps matching TRBD1 (6 bases). The CDR3 region has the DNA TGTGCCAGCAGCTCCACAGGGTCAGCTGGCTCACCCCTCCACTTT. Translated, it gives CASSSTGSAGSPLHF.